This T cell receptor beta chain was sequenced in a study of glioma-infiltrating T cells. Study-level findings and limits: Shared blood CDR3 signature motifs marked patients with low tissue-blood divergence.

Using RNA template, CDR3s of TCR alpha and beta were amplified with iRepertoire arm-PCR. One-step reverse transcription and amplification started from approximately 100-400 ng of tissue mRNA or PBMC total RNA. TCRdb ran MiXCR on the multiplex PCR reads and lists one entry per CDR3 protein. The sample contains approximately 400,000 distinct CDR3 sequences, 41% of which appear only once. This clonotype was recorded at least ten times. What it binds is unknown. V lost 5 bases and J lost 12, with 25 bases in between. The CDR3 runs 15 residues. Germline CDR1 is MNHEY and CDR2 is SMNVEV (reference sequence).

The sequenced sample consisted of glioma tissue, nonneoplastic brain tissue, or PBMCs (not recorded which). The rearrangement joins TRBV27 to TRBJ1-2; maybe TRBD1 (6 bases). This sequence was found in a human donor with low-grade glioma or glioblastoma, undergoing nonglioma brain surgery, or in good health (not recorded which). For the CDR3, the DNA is TGTGCCAGCAGTCCCGGGGGCCTGAAGTTTGCGATTCACACCTTC. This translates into CASSPGGLKFAIHTF.